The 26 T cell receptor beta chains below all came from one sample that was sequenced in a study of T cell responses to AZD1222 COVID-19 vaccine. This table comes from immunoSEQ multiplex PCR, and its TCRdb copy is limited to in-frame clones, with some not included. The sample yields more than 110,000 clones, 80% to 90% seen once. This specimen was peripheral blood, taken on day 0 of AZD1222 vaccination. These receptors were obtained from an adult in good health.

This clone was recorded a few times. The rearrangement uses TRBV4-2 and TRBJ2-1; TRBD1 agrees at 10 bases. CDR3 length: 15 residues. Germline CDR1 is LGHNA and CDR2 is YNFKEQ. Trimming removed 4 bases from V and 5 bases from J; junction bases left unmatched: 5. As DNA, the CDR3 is TGTGCCAGCAGCCCGGGACAGGGGCTAAACAATGAGCAGTTCTTC. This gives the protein CASSPGQGLNNEQFF.

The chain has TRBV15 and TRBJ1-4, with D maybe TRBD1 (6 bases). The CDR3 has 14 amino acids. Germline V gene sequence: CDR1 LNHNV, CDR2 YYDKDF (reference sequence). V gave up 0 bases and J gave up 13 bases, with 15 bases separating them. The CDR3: CATSRDGADSLLFF. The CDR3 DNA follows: TGTGCCACCAGCAGAGATGGGGCGGACAGCCTACTGTTTTTT.

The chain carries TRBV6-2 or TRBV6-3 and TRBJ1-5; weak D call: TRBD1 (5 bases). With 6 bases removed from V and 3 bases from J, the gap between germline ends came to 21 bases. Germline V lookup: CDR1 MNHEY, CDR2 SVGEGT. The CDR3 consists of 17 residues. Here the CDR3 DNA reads TGTGCCAGCAGCCTAATGGAGGCTGACAGCCTCAATCAGCCCCAGCATTTT. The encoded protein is CASSLMEADSLNQPQHF.

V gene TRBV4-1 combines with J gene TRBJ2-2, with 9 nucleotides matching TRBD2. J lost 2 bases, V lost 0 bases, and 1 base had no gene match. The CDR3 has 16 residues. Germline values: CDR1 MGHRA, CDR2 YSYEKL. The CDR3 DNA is TGCGCCAGCAGCCAAGACCTAGCGGGAAACACCGGGGAGCTGTTTTTT. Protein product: CASSQDLAGNTGELFF.

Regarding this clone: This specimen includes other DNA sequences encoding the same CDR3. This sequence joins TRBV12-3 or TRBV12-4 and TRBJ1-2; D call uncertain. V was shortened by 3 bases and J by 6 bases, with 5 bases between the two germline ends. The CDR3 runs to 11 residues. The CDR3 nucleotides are TGTGCCAGCAGTTTTGGGGATGGCTACACCTTC. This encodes CASSFGDGYTF.

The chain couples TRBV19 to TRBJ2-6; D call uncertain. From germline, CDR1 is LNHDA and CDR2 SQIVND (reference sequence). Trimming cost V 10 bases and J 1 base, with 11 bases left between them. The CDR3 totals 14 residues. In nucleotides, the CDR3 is TGTGCCACCAGAGAAGGGTCTGGGGCCAACGTCCTGACTTTC. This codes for CATREGSGANVLTF. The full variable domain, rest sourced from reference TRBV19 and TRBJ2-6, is DGGITQSPKYLFRKEGQNVTLSCEQNLNHDAMYWYRQDPGQGLRLIYYSQIVNDFQKGDIAEGYSVSREKKESFPLTVTSAQKNPTAFYLCATREGSGANVLTFGAGSRLTVL.

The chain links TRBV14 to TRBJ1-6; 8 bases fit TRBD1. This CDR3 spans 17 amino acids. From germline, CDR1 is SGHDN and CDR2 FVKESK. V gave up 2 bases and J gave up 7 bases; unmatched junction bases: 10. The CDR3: CASSQKNPGGYNSPLHF. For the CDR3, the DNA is TGTGCCAGCAGCCAAAAAAACCCAGGGGGCTACAATTCACCCCTCCACTTT.

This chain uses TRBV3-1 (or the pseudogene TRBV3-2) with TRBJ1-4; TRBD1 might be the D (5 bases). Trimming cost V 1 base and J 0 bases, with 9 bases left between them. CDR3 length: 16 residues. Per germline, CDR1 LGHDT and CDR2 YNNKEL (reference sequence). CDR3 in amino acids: CASSQVGGATNEKLFF. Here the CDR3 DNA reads TGTGCCAGCAGCCAAGTGGGGGGTGCAACTAATGAAAAACTGTTTTTT.

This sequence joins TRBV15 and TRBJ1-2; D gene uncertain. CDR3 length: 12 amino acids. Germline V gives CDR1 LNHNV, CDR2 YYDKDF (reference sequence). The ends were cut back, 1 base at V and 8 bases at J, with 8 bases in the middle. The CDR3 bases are TGTGCCACCAGCAGAGTGGGTTACGGCTACACCTTC. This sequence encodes CATSRVGYGYTF.

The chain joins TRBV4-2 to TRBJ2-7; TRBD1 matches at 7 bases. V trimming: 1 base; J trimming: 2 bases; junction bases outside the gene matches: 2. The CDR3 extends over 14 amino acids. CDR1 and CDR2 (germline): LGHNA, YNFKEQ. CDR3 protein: CASSQGGQTYEQYF. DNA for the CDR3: TGTGCCAGCAGCCAAGGGGGACAGACCTACGAGCAGTACTTC.

The CDR3 nucleotides are TGTGCCAGCAGCCAAGCAACCAGCTACAATGAGCAGTTCTTC. This translates into CASSQATSYNEQFF. The chain joins TRBV3-1 (or the pseudogene TRBV3-2) to TRBJ2-1, with D unclear. The ends were cut back, 1 base at V and 3 bases at J, with 7 bases in the middle. The V gene's germline CDR1 is LGHDT and CDR2 YNNKEL (reference sequence). The CDR3 runs 14 residues.

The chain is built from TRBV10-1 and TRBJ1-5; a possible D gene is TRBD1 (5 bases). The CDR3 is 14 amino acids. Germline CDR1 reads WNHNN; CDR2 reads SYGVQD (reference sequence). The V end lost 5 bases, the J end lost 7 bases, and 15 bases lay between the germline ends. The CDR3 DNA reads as TGCGCCAGCAGTCAGGGTGTCGGGGAGCAGCCCCAGCATTTT. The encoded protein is CASSQGVGEQPQHF.

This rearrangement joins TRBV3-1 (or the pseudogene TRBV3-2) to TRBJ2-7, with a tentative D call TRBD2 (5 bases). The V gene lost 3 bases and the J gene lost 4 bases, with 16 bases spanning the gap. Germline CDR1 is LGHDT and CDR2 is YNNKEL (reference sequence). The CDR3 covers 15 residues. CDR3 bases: TGTGCCAGCAGCCAGTCTTTTTTAGCGCCTTACGAGCAGTACTTC. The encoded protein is CASSQSFLAPYEQYF.

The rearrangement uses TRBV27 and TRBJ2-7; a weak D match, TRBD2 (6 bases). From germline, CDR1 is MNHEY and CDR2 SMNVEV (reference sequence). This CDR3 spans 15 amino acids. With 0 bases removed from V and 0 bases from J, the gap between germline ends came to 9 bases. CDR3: CASSLSTGASYEQYF. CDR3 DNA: TGTGCCAGCAGTTTATCGACGGGAGCCTCCTACGAGCAGTACTTC.

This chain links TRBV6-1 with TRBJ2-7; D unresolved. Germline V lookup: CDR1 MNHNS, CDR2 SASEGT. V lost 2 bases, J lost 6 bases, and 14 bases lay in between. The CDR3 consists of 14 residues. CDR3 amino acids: CASSEFLLAVEQYF. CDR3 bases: TGTGCCAGCAGTGAATTCCTGTTGGCAGTCGAGCAGTACTTC.

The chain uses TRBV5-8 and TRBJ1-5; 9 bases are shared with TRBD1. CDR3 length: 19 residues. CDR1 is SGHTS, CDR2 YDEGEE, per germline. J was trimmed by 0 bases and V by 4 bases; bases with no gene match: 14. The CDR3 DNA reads TGTGCCAGCAGCACGGGGCCGGGACAGGGAACATATAGCAATCAGCCCCAGCATTTT. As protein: CASSTGPGQGTYSNQPQHF.

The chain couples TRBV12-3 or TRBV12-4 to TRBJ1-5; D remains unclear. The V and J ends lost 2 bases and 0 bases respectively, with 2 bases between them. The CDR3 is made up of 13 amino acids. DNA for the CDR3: TGTGCCAGCAGTTTATATAGCAATCAGCCCCAGCATTTT. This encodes CASSLYSNQPQHF.

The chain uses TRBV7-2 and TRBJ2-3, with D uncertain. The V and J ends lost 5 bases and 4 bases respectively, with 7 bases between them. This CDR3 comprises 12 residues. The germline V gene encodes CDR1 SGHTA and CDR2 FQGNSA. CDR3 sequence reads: CASSQIADTQYF. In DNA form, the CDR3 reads TGTGCCAGCAGCCAAATCGCAGATACGCAGTATTTT. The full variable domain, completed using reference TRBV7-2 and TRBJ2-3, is GAGVSQSPSNKVTEKGKDVELRCDPISGHTALYWYRQSLGQGLEFLIYFQGNSAPDKSGLPSDRFSAERTGGSVSTLTIQRTQQEDSAVYLCASSQIADTQYFGPGTRLTVL.

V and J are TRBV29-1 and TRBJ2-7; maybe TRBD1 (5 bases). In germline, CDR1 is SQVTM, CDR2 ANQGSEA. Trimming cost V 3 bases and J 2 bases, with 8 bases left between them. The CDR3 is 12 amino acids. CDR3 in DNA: TGCAGCGTTGAGGGGCACCCCTACGAGCAGTACTTC. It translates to CSVEGHPYEQYF.

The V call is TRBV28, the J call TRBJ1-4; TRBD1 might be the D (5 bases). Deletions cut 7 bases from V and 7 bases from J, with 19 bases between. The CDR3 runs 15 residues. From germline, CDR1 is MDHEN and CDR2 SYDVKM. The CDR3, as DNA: TGTGCCAGCACCTTTTCCGGGGGAGGCGGTGAAAAACTGTTTTTT. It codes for CASTFSGGGGEKLFF.

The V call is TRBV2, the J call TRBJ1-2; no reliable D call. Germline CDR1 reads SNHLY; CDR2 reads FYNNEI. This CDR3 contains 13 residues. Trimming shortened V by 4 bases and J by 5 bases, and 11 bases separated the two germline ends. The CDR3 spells CASSATQTYGYTF. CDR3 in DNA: TGTGCCAGCAGTGCCACACAGACTTATGGCTACACCTTC.

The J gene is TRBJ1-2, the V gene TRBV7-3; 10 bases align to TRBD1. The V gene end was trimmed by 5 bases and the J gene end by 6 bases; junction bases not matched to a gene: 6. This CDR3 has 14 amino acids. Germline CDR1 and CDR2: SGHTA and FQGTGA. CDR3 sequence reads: CASSRDRGGDGYTF. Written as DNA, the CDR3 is TGTGCCAGCAGCAGGGACAGGGGTGGAGATGGCTACACCTTC. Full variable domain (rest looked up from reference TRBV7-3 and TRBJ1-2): GAGVSQTPSNKVTEKGKYVELRCDPISGHTALYWYRQSLGQGPEFLIYFQGTGAADDSGLPNDRFFAVRPEGSVSTLKIQRTERGDSAVYLCASSRDRGGDGYTFGSGTRLTVV.

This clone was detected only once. CDR3 coding DNA: TGTGCCAGCAGCCAAGACGGCGGGAGCACAGATACGCAGTATTTT. Encoded protein: CASSQDGGSTDTQYF. This chain joins TRBV4-2 and TRBJ2-3; D is possibly TRBD2 (5 bases). Germline values: CDR1 LGHNA, CDR2 YNFKEQ. CDR3 length: 15 amino acids. V lost 0 bases, J lost 0 bases, and 7 bases lay in between.

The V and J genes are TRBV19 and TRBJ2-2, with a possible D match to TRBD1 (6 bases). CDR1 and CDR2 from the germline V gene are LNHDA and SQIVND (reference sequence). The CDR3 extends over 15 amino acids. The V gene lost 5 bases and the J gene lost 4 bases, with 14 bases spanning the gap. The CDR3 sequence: CASSRPGHTTGELFF. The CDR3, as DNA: TGTGCCAGTAGTCGACCGGGACACACCACCGGGGAGCTGTTTTTT.

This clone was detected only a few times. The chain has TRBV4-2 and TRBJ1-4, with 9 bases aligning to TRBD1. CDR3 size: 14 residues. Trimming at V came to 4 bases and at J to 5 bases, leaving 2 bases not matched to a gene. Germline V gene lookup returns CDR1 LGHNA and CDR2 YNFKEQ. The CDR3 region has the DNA TGTGCCAGCAGCCCCGGACAGGGGAATGAAAAACTGTTTTTT. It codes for CASSPGQGNEKLFF.

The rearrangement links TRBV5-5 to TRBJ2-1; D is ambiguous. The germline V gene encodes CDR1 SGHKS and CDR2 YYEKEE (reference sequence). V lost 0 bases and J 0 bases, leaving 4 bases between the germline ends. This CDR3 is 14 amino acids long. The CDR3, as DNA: TGTGCCAGCAGCTTGGTATACTCCTACAATGAGCAGTTCTTC. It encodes CASSLVYSYNEQFF.